This T cell receptor (beta chain) stems from a study of T-cell memory formation after mild COVID-19. The wider study: Across donors, TCR clusters were largely donor specific.

Overall study findings and caveats: Day 15 to 85 contractors were CD4/CD8 balanced; later expanders leaned CD4+.

This clonotype was seen a handful of times. Its antigen is currently unknown. TCRdb processed the 5' RACE reads anew with MiXCR; each CDR3 protein has one entry. The sample holds 210,000 or so distinct CDR3 sequences; 15% to 20% are singletons and the top ten take 2.4%. Germline loops: CDR1 DFQATT, CDR2 SNEGSKA (reference sequence). V shed 8 bases and J 3 bases; nucleotides not matched to a gene: 15. The CDR3 has 16 residues. The specimen sequenced was PBMCs or a T cell subset sorted from them (not recorded which). The V gene is TRBV20-1, the J gene TRBJ2-1; 8 bases fit TRBD1. This receptor was taken from an adult woman who had mild COVID-19 (a few samples of this study predate the infection). Cell type and time point are not known. The CDR3 sequence: CSPFDYSGGLYNEQFF. The CDR3, as DNA: TGCAGTCCCTTTGACTACTCAGGGGGCCTCTACAATGAGCAGTTCTTC.